Listed below are T cell receptor beta chains from one sample, sequenced in a study of yellow fever vaccine responses in identical twins. MiXCR was run by TCRdb on the RT-PCR reads, yielding one entry per CDR3 protein. Of 20,000 to 25,000 distinct CDR3 sequences listed, about three quarters are singletons. The starting material was T cells from blood (PBMCs), unsorted or a sorted subset (not recorded which), obtained before or after yellow fever vaccination (not recorded which). These receptors all stem from a woman younger than 30 who received the yellow fever vaccine. Each CDR3 is given with its conserved first and last residue. D genes are given only for firm matches. Clone size is shown for a subset of rows, as once, few, many or a class of expanded clone.

TRBV18,TRBJ2-3,TRBD2,.,TGTGCCAGCTCACCAAAGGCAACTAGCGGGGGCACAGATACGCAGTATTTT,CASSPKATSGGTDTQYF
TRBV18,TRBJ2-7,TRBD2,.,TGTGCCAGCTCACGGCCGGGACTAGTTCTAGACGAGCAGTACTTC,CASSRPGLVLDEQYF
TRBV2,TRBJ2-1,.,.,TGTGCCAGCAGTGCCTACAAGGGAAATGAGCAGTTCTTC,CASSAYKGNEQFF
TRBV7-1,TRBJ2-2,.,.,TGTGCCAGCAGCTCCGACAGGGAGGCCACCGGGGAGCTGTTTTTT,CASSSDREATGELFF
TRBV7-2,TRBJ1-1,.,.,TGTGCCAGCAGCTTAGCGTGGGGGGGAGCTTTCTTT,CASSLAWGGAFF
TRBV7-1,TRBJ1-3,TRBD1,.,TGTGCCAGCAGCACACACAGGGGTCCAGGCGGAAACACCATATATTTT,CASSTHRGPGGNTIYF
TRBV10-3,TRBJ1-1,.,.,TGTGCCATCAGTGTGTCGACAGAAGGGAACACTGAAGCTTTCTTT,CAISVSTEGNTEAFF
TRBV2,TRBJ1-1,TRBD1,few,TGTGCCAGCAAGCTACAGGGGGATAGAGGAGCTTTCTTT,CASKLQGDRGAFF
TRBV19,TRBJ2-1,.,.,TGTGCCAGTAGCGGCCCAGAGAATGAGCAGTTCTTC,CASSGPENEQFF
TRBV20-1,TRBJ1-4,.,.,TGCAGTGCCCTATCATTAGGAGAAAAACTGTTTTTT,CSALSLGEKLFF
TRBV12-3/TRBV12-4,TRBJ1-1,.,.,TGTGCCAGCAGTCAGCAGGTGAACACTGAAGCTTTCTTT,CASSQQVNTEAFF
TRBV5-6,TRBJ2-2,.,.,TGTGCCAGCAGCTTGGGCCCCACCGGGGAGCTGTTTTTT,CASSLGPTGELFF
TRBV2,TRBJ1-1,.,.,TGTGCCAGCAGCGGACACAGGGCCACTGAAGCTTTCTTT,CASSGHRATEAFF
TRBV18,TRBJ1-2,TRBD1,.,TGTGCCAGCTCACTCTACAGGGGAGACTATGGCTACACCTTC,CASSLYRGDYGYTF
TRBV5-1,TRBJ2-3,TRBD2,few,TGCGCCAGCAGCTTGGATGGCACTAGCGGGGATACGCAGTATTTT,CASSLDGTSGDTQYF
TRBV29-1,TRBJ2-1,.,.,TGCAGCGTCCTCGCGGTTCGCGAGCAGTTCTTC,CSVLAVREQFF
TRBV2,TRBJ1-2,.,.,TGTGCCAGCAGTCGAAGTCCCATGACAGAGGGCTACACCTTC,CASSRSPMTEGYTF
TRBV19,TRBJ2-7,TRBD1,.,TGTGCCAGCAGAGACAGGGACTACGAGCAGTACTTC,CASRDRDYEQYF
TRBV7-9,TRBJ1-1,TRBD1,.,TGTGCCAGCAACAACAGGGACAGCAACACTGAAGCTTTCTTT,CASNNRDSNTEAFF
TRBV29-1,TRBJ1-1,.,.,TGCAGCGTGGAGCAGGGTGTAGCGGCTTTCTTT,CSVEQGVAAFF
TRBV5-1,TRBJ1-4,.,few,TGCGCCAGCAGCCTCCGGTCCCGAGGGGATAATGAAAAACTGTTTTTT,CASSLRSRGDNEKLFF
TRBV20-1,TRBJ2-7,TRBD1,.,TGCAGTGCTAGATGGGTCCGGACAGGGGGAACCTACGAGCAGTACTTC,CSARWVRTGGTYEQYF
TRBV12-3/TRBV12-4,TRBJ2-4,.,.,TGTGCCAGCAGTTTAGCGGGGACATACAAAAACATTCAGTACTTC,CASSLAGTYKNIQYF
TRBV3-1,TRBJ2-3,TRBD1,.,TGTGCCAGCAGCCCGAGGGGGCCGGGGACAGATACGCAGTATTTT,CASSPRGPGTDTQYF
TRBV5-1,TRBJ2-1,TRBD1,.,TGCGCCAGCAGCGCACCTAGGACAGGGGGCGGTATGGATGAGCAGTTCTTC,CASSAPRTGGGMDEQFF
TRBV12-3/TRBV12-4,TRBJ2-3,TRBD1,.,TGTGCCAGCAGTTTCTACCGGGACAGGGGGTCAGATACGCAGTATTTT,CASSFYRDRGSDTQYF
TRBV5-6,TRBJ2-1,TRBD2,.,TGTGCCAGCAGCCTGGGACTAGCGCTAGAGCAGTTCTTC,CASSLGLALEQFF
TRBV24-1,TRBJ2-3,.,few,TGTGCCACCAGTGATTTTACTGGGGGCACAGATACGCAGTATTTT,CATSDFTGGTDTQYF
TRBV11-2,TRBJ2-5,.,.,TGTGCCAGCAGCTTTAGCGGCCAAGAGACCCAGTACTTC,CASSFSGQETQYF
TRBV10-3,TRBJ2-7,.,.,TGTGCCATCAGGGAGACAGATTCCTACGAGCAGTACTTC,CAIRETDSYEQYF
TRBV10-1,TRBJ1-1,.,.,TGCGCCAGCAGTGAAATGGGTGGCAGCCCCCTCACCGTTGCTTTCTTT,CASSEMGGSPLTVAFF
TRBV18,TRBJ2-1,TRBD2,.,TGTGCCAGCTCACCAAGGCTAGCGGGGATCTCCTACAATGAGCAGTTCTTC,CASSPRLAGISYNEQFF
TRBV11-2,TRBJ2-5,.,.,TGTGCCAGCAGCATCAAACAAGAGACCCAGTACTTC,CASSIKQETQYF
TRBV6-1,TRBJ1-2,.,.,TGTGCCAGCAGGAGGGGAGAAGGCTATGGCTACACCTTC,CASRRGEGYGYTF
TRBV16,TRBJ1-5,TRBD1,.,TGTGCCAGCAGCCAAAGCAGACAGGGCCGAATCAATCAGCCCCAGCATTTT,CASSQSRQGRINQPQHF
TRBV11-2,TRBJ2-5,.,.,TGTGCCAGCCAGAGGTACCAAGAGACCCAGTACTTC,CASQRYQETQYF
TRBV7-7,TRBJ2-5,TRBD2,few,TGTGCCAGCAGCCCCGATAGCGGGGGGTCAAACCAAGAGACCCAGTACTTC,CASSPDSGGSNQETQYF
TRBV28,TRBJ2-7,.,.,TGTGCCAGCAGTTTATGGGACAAGCACTACGAGCAGTACTTC,CASSLWDKHYEQYF
TRBV27,TRBJ2-5,.,.,TGTGCCAGCCGAAAAGATGGGGAGACCCAGTACTTC,CASRKDGETQYF
TRBV7-6,TRBJ2-1,.,.,TGTGCCAGCAGCTTAGGAGGTAGGGCGGGAAATGAGCAGTTCTTC,CASSLGGRAGNEQFF
TRBV11-1,TRBJ2-2,TRBD2,.,TGTGCCAGCAGCTTAGTTGCGACTAGCTCCACCGGGGAGCTGTTTTTT,CASSLVATSSTGELFF
TRBV10-1,TRBJ2-6,.,.,TGCGCCAGCAGTGAATTACTCGAGGGAGAGGGGATGCGTGGGGCCAACGTCCTGACTTTC,CASSELLEGEGMRGANVLTF
TRBV4-3,TRBJ2-3,.,once,TGCGCCAGCAGCCAAGGCTTGGGTACAGATACGCAGTATTTT,CASSQGLGTDTQYF